The sequence of this T cell receptor beta chain was determined in a study of control samples from healthy donors and cancer patients. Here immunoSEQ multiplex PCR was the method, and the copy in TCRdb shows in-frame clones only, minus some. Here the sample spans some 150,000 clones, approximately 94% being singletons. Trimming took off 9 bases at V and 1 base at J, with 13 bases between the two ends. The CDR3 has 13 residues. Germline V gives CDR1 LNHDA, CDR2 SQIVND (reference sequence). The J gene is TRBJ2-7, the V gene TRBV19, with D tentatively TRBD1 or TRBD2 (5 bases each). The origin of this receptor is a man in his sixties with colorectal cancer. Sequenced material: PBMCs. CDR3 nucleotide sequence: TGTGCCAGCTCTCCGGGACGGTCCTACGAGCAGTACTTC. Translation gives CASSPGRSYEQYF.